This is a list of T cell receptor beta chains from one sample in a study of cytomegalovirus exposure and HLA in healthy donors. Only in-frame clones appear in the TCRdb table, and some are missing; sequencing was by immunoSEQ multiplex PCR. The sample includes more than 100,000 clones, 85% to 90% of them seen just once. Sequencing was done on a sample of PBMCs. The origin of the receptors is a man aged 25 to 40 in good health and CMV-seronegative. Both conserved end residues are part of each CDR3. A D gene is named only where the DNA matches it firmly. Some rows have no size entry. The others give once, few or many, or a class for an expanded clone.

j_call	d_call	v_call	clone_size	cdr3_nt	cdr3_aa
TRBJ2-1	TRBD1	TRBV11-2	.	TGTGCCAGCAGCGTTTCTACAGGGGGCAATGAGCAGTTCTTC	CASSVSTGGNEQFF
TRBJ2-7	.	TRBV2	.	TGTGCCAGCAGAAGAGGGATTGGAGCAGGACCCTACGAGCAGTACTTC	CASRRGIGAGPYEQYF
TRBJ2-1	TRBD2	TRBV7-9	.	TGTGCCAGCAGCCCGGGACTAGCGGGTAACAATGAGCAGTTCTTC	CASSPGLAGNNEQFF
TRBJ1-3	.	TRBV5-4	once	TGTGCCAGCAGCTTGGGTGGCAGGGGTACCCTCTCTGGAAACACCATATATTTT	CASSLGGRGTLSGNTIYF
TRBJ2-2	TRBD1	TRBV7-2	.	TGTGCCAGCAGCCTGGACAGGGTCAACACCGGGGAGCTGTTTTTT	CASSLDRVNTGELFF
TRBJ2-7	TRBD1	TRBV2	few	TGTGCCAGCTCAGGGCAGGGGGACGAGCAGTACTTC	CASSGQGDEQYF
TRBJ2-7	TRBD1	TRBV7-6	.	TGTGCCAGCAGCCCTTACAGGGGCGTCGGCGAGCAGTACTTC	CASSPYRGVGEQYF
TRBJ2-5	.	TRBV11-2	.	TGTGCCAGCAGCTCCCTCCCCGTAGAGACCCAGTACTTC	CASSSLPVETQYF
TRBJ1-1	.	TRBV5-1	.	TGCGCCAGCAGCTCGACCATGACAGGGAACACTGAAGCTTTCTTT	CASSSTMTGNTEAFF
TRBJ1-1	.	TRBV10-1	.	TGCGCCAGCAGTGATCCTGAGATGAGCACTGAAGCTTTCTTT	CASSDPEMSTEAFF
TRBJ2-3	.	TRBV5-1	.	TGCGCCAGCAGCTCGGTCAGGGGGGACACAGATACGCAGTATTTT	CASSSVRGDTDTQYF
TRBJ1-2	.	TRBV23-1	.	TGCGCCAGCAGTTTCAACGAGTATACGGGGAGGCCTAAGTATGGCTACACCTTC	CASSFNEYTGRPKYGYTF
TRBJ2-1	TRBD2	TRBV9	.	TGTGCCAGCAGCCCACGGGGGGCGGGAGGAGGTAATGAGCAGTTCTTC	CASSPRGAGGGNEQFF
TRBJ1-1	.	TRBV25-1	.	TGTGCCAGCCGTGCCGAGGGCAGTCTGAACACTGAAGCTTTCTTT	CASRAEGSLNTEAFF
TRBJ2-7	TRBD2	TRBV30	once	TGTGCCTGGACCAGCGGGAGTTTGGGCGAGCAGTACTTC	CAWTSGSLGEQYF
TRBJ2-5	.	TRBV7-2	.	TGTGCCAGCAGCCTTATACAGGGTTCCCAAGAGACCCAGTACTTC	CASSLIQGSQETQYF
TRBJ1-2	.	TRBV29-1	.	TGCAGCGTTGATGTCCGTTATGGCTACACCTTC	CSVDVRYGYTF
TRBJ2-7	TRBD1	TRBV7-2	.	TGTGCCAGCAGACCACAGGGGGCAAGTTCCTACGAGCAGTACTTC	CASRPQGASSYEQYF
TRBJ2-3	.	TRBV6-5	.	TGTGCCAGCAGTTCTACGGCAGATACGCAGTATTTT	CASSSTADTQYF
TRBJ2-3	TRBD2	TRBV9	.	TGTGCCAGCAGCGTATCCAGGGGCGGGAGGTCGGAAGATACGCAGTATTTT	CASSVSRGGRSEDTQYF
TRBJ2-3	.	TRBV25-1	.	TGTGCCAGCAGTGAAGGCAAAGGCGGCCTGCTCACAGATACGCAGTATTTT	CASSEGKGGLLTDTQYF
TRBJ2-7	TRBD1	TRBV5-6	.	TGTGCCAGCAGCTTGGAATCCGGGACAGGGGTCGACGAGCAGTACTTC	CASSLESGTGVDEQYF
TRBJ1-1	.	TRBV4-1	.	TGCGCCAGCAGCCAAGTAGTAACTGAAGCTTTCTTT	CASSQVVTEAFF
TRBJ2-7	TRBD1	TRBV5-5	.	TGTGCCAGCAGCTTGGCCGGGACAGGGAATTCCTACGAGCAGTACTTC	CASSLAGTGNSYEQYF
TRBJ1-1	.	TRBV4-1	once	TGCGCCAGCAGGCCCACAGGGAACACTGAAGCTTTCTTT	CASRPTGNTEAFF
TRBJ1-5	.	TRBV5-1	.	TGCGCCAGCAGCTTGACAGGGACGGGGCAGCCCCAGCATTTT	CASSLTGTGQPQHF
TRBJ2-1	TRBD2	TRBV20-1	.	TGCAGTGCTAGAGAGCGGGAGGAGTTCTTC	CSAREREEFF
TRBJ2-7	TRBD2	TRBV6-5	.	TGTGCCAGCAGTTCGGAGACTAGCGGGAGGCCGCTGTACTTC	CASSSETSGRPLYF
TRBJ2-3	TRBD2	TRBV4-2	.	TGTGCCAGCAGCCAGCAAATACTAGCGGGAGTTACAGATACGCAGTATTTT	CASSQQILAGVTDTQYF
TRBJ1-3	TRBD1	TRBV7-6	.	TGTGCCAGCAGCACGACAGGGGCAGGAAACACCATATATTTT	CASSTTGAGNTIYF
TRBJ1-2	TRBD1	TRBV6-6	.	TGTGCCAGCAGTTCCGGTCGAGACAGGGGCGGCGGCTACACCTTC	CASSSGRDRGGGYTF
TRBJ2-6	TRBD2	TRBV4-3	.	TGCGCCAGCAGCCCGTCGTCGCGGGAGTCTGGGGCCAACGTCCTGACTTTC	CASSPSSRESGANVLTF
TRBJ2-7	TRBD2	TRBV5-6	.	TGTGCCAGCAGCGGGCTTGTTAGCGGGACCTACGAGCAGTACTTC	CASSGLVSGTYEQYF
TRBJ2-3	.	TRBV7-7	.	TGTGCCAGCAGCTTAGGAACAGGGACAGATACGCAGTATTTT	CASSLGTGTDTQYF
TRBJ2-1	.	TRBV7-9	.	TGTGCCAGCAGCTTAGGGGGCGGATACAATGAGCAGTTCTTC	CASSLGGGYNEQFF
TRBJ1-1	.	TRBV20-1	.	TGCAGCACCAACGGGGACACTGAAGCTTTCTTT	CSTNGDTEAFF
TRBJ1-1	TRBD1	TRBV9	.	TGTGCCAGCAGCGTAACAGGGGGCGCGGGCACTGAAGCTTTCTTT	CASSVTGGAGTEAFF
TRBJ1-1	.	TRBV28	.	TGTGCCAGCAGCCACCCCTTAATTGGCTCTGAAGCTTTCTTT	CASSHPLIGSEAFF
TRBJ2-1	.	TRBV4-3	.	TGCGCCAGCAGCCAATGGAACAGGGGAGGCGAGCAGTTCTTC	CASSQWNRGGEQFF
TRBJ1-4	.	TRBV27	.	TGTGCCAGCAGGAGGGTGGGGACTAATGAAAAACTGTTTTTT	CASRRVGTNEKLFF
TRBJ2-5	TRBD1	TRBV5-6	.	TGTGCCAGCAGCCAAGACGACAGGGGCTTTGAGACCCAGTACTTC	CASSQDDRGFETQYF
TRBJ1-2	TRBD1	TRBV9	.	TGTGCCAGCAGCGTAGTAACAGGGGTGGAGAATGGCTACACCTTC	CASSVVTGVENGYTF
TRBJ2-1	TRBD1	TRBV13	.	TGTGCCAGCAGCTGGGACAGGGGTAAATTCAATGAGCAGTTCTTC	CASSWDRGKFNEQFF
TRBJ2-3	TRBD2	TRBV9	.	TGTGCCAGCAGCGGCGGACTAGCGGGATCAGGGACAGATACGCAGTATTTT	CASSGGLAGSGTDTQYF
TRBJ1-2	.	TRBV19	once	TGTGCCAGTAGTGCCGACATCTATGGCTACACCTTC	CASSADIYGYTF
TRBJ1-1	TRBD1	TRBV19	.	TGTGCCAGTAGGATCCCCGGGACAGGTACCCCTGAAGCTTTCTTT	CASRIPGTGTPEAFF
TRBJ2-5	TRBD1	TRBV4-1	once	TGCGCCAGCAGCCAAGACCGTAATGGGGACAGGAGGGAAGAGACCCAGTACTTC	CASSQDRNGDRREETQYF
TRBJ1-5	TRBD1	TRBV5-6	.	TGTGCCAGCAGCTGGACCGGACAGGGCGGCCAGCCCCAGCATTTT	CASSWTGQGGQPQHF
TRBJ1-2	TRBD1	TRBV7-9	.	TGTGCCAGCAGCTTAGCTACCCCGACAGGGGCTTACGGCTACACCTTC	CASSLATPTGAYGYTF